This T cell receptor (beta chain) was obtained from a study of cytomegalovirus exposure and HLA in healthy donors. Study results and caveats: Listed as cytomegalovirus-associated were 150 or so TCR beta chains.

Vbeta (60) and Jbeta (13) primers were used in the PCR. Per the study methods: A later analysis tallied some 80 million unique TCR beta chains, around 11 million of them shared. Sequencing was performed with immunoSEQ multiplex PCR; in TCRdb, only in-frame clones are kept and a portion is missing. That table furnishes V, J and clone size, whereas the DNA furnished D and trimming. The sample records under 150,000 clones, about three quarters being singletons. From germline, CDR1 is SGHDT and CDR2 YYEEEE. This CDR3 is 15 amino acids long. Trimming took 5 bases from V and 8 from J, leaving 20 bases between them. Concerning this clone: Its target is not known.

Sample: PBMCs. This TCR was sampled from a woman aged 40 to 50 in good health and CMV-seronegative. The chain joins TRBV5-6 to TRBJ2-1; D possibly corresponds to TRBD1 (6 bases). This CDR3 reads CASRTSGTSLYEQFF. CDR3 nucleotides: TGTGCCAGCAGGACGTCTGGGACATCCCTTTATGAGCAGTTCTTC.